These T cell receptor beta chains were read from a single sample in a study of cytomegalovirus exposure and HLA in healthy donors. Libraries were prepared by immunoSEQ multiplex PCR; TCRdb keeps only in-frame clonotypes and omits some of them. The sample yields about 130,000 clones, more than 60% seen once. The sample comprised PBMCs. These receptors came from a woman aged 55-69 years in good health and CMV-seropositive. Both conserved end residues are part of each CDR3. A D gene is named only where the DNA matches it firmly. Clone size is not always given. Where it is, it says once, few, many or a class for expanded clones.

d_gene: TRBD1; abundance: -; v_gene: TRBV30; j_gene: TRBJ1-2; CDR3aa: CACNGTGQLANYGYTF; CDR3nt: TGTGCCTGTAATGGGACAGGCCAGTTAGCTAACTATGGCTACACCTTC
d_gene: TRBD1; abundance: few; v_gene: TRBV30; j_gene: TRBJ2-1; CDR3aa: CAWSGTGTGSYNEQFF; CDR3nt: TGTGCCTGGAGCGGTACCGGGACAGGGAGCTACAATGAGCAGTTCTTC
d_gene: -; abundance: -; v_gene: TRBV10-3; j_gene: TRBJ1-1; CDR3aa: CAISERPGAGNTEAFF; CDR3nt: TGTGCCATCAGTGAGCGGCCCGGAGCGGGAAACACTGAAGCTTTCTTT
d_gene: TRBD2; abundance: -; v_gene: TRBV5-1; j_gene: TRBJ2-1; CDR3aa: CASSLSSGSSYNEQFF; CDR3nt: TGCGCCAGCAGCCTCTCCAGCGGGAGCTCCTACAATGAGCAGTTCTTC
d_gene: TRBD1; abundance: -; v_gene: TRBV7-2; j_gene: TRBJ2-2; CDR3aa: CASSGQGTGELFF; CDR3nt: TGTGCCAGCAGCGGACAGGGCACCGGGGAGCTGTTTTTT
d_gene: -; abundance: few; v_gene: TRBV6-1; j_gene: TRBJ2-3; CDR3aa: CASSEMAGSTDTQYF; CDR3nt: TGTGCCAGCAGTGAAATGGCGGGGAGCACAGATACGCAGTATTTT
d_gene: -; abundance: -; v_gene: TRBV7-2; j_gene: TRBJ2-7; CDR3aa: CASSLSGTDGKMPYEQYF; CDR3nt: TGTGCCAGCAGCTTATCAGGGACTGACGGGAAGATGCCCTACGAGCAGTACTTC
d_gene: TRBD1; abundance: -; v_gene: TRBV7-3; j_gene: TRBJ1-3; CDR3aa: CASSLTGDSGNTIYF; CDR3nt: TGTGCCAGCAGCCTCACAGGGGACTCTGGAAACACCATATATTTT
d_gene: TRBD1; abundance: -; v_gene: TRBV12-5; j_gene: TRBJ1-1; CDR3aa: CASGLGRQGVKAFF; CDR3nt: TGTGCTAGTGGTTTGGGAAGGCAGGGGGTAAAAGCTTTCTTT
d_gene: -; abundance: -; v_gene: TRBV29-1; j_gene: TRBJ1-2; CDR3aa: CSVEAVNYGYTF; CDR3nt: TGCAGCGTTGAAGCAGTTAACTATGGCTACACCTTC